This entry is about one TCR beta chain. Its antigen remains unidentified. The sample originates from a study of CD8 T cells in Susac syndrome. Study-wide results and limits: The study acknowledged a relatively small number of individuals in its TCR sequencing and HLA analysis.

The CDR3 is 12 residues long. Germline CDR1 and CDR2: GTSNPN and SVGIG (reference sequence). The V end lost 4 bases, the J end lost 5 bases, and 11 bases lay between the germline ends. Roughly 0.5 to 1 ug RNA was reverse transcribed with random hexamers. TCRdb reprocessed the immunoSEQ multiplex PCR reads via MiXCR and lists one record per CDR3 protein. The data contain about 300,000 distinct CDR3 sequences, 92% of them singletons. From blood CD8+ and CD4+ T cells, the TCR beta chain was sequenced. Through negative isolation, CD4+ and CD8+ T cells were obtained, while TEMRA cells were enriched using FACS.

The clonotype was recovered from a human donor with multiple sclerosis. The chain carries TRBV30 and TRBJ1-1; D uncertain. Specimen: CD4+ T cells from PBMCs. CDR3 in DNA: TGTGCCTGGATCTCGTTTGGGACTGAAGCTTTCTTT. This sequence encodes CAWISFGTEAFF.